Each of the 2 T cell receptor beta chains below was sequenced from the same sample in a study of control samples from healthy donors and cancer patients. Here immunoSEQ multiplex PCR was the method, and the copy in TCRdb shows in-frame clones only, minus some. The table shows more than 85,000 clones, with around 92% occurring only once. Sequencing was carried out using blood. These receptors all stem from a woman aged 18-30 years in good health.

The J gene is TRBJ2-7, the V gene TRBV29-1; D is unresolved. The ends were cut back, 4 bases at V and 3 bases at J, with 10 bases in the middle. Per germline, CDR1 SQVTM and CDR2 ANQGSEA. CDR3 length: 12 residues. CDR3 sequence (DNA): TGCAGCGTTGCGGAGACCAACTACGAGCAGTACTTC. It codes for CSVAETNYEQYF.

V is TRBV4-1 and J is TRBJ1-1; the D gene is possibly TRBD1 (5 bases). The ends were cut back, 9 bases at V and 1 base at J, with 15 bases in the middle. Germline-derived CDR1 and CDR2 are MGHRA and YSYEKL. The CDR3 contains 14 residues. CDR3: CASRGLLRNTEAFF. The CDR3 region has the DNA TGCGCCAGTAGGGGTCTCCTGCGGAACACTGAAGCTTTCTTT.